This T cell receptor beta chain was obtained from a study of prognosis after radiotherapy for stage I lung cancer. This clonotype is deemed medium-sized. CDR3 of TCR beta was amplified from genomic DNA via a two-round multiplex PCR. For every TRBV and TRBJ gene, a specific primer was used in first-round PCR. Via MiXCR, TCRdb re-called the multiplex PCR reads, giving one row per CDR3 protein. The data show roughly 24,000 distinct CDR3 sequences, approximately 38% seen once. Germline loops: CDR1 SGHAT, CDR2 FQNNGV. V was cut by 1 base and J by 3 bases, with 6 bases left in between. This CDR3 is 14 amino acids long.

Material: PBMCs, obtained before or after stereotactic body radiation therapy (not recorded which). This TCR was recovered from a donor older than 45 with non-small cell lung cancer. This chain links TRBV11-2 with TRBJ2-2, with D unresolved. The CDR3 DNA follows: TGTGCCAGCAGCTTAGGGCAGGACACCGGGGAGCTGTTTTTT. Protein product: CASSLGQDTGELFF. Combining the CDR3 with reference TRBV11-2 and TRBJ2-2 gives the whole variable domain EAGVAQSPRYKIIEKRQSVAFWCNPISGHATLYWYQQILGQGPKLLIQFQNNGVVDDSQLPKDRFSAERLKGVDSTLKIQPAKLEDSAVYLCASSLGQDTGELFFGEGSRLTVL.